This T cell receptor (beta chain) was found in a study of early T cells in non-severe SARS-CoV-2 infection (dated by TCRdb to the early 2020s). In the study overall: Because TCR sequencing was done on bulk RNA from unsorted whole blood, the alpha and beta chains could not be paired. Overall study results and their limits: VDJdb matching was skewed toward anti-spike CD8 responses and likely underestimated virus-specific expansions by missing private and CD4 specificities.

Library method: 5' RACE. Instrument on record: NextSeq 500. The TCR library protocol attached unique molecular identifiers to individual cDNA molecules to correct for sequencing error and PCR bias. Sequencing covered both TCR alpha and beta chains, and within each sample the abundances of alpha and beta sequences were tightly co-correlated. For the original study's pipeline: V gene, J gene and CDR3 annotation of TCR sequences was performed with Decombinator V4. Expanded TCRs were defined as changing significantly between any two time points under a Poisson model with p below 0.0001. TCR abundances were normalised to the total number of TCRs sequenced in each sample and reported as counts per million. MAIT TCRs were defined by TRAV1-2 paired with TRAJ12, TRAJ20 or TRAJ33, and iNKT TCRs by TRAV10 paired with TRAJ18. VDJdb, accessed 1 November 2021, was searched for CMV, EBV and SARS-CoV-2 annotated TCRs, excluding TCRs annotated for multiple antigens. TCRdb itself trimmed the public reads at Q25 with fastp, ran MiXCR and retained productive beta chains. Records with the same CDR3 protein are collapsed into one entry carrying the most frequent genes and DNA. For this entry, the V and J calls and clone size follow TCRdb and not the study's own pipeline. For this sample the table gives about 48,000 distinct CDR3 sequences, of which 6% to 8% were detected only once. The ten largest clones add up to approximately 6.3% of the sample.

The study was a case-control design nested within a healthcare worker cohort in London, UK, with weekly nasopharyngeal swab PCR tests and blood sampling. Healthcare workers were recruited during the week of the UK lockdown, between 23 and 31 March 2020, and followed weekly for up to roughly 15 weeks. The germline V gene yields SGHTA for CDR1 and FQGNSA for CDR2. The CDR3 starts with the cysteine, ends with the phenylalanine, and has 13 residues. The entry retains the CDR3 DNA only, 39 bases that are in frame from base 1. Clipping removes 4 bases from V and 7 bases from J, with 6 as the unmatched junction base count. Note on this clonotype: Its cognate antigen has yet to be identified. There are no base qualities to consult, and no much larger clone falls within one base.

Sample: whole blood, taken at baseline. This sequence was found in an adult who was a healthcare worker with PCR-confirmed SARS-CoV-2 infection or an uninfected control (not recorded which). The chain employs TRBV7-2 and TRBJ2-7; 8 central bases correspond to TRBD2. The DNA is TGTGCCAGCAGCTCCGGGACTAGGCGGGAGCAGTACTTC. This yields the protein CASSSGTRREQYF.